This T cell receptor (beta chain) was identified during a study of OX40 agonist ivuxolimab in advanced cancers. The wider study: Those treated in dose escalation had hepatocellular carcinoma, melanoma, renal cell cancer or head and neck cancer. With a range of roughly 23 to 79, age averaged about 58 years, and around 83% were male.

Note on this clone: The antigen is not known.

The germline V and J ends were trimmed by 7 bases and 4 bases, with 13 bases remaining between them. This CDR3 is built from 13 residues. The V gene's germline CDR1 is MNHNS and CDR2 SASEGT. The repertoire was sequenced with immunoSEQ multiplex PCR; TCRdb's copy has only in-frame clones and lacks some. The sample holds tens of thousands of clones, approximately 80% seen once. Patients who had autoimmune disease history or got systemic immunosuppression were left out. General observations from the study: Certain nonresponding patients likewise had low normalized T-cell clonal expansion.

The specimen was CD4+ or CD8+ T cells sorted from blood, collected in a trial of the OX40 agonist ivuxolimab. The chain uses TRBV6-1 and TRBJ1-2, with a possible D match to TRBD1 (5 bases). The TCR comes from an adult with an advanced solid tumor such as melanoma, head and neck, liver or kidney cancer. The CDR3 spells CASTQTAAYGYTF. The CDR3, as DNA: TGTGCCAGCACACAGACAGCTGCCTATGGCTACACCTTC.